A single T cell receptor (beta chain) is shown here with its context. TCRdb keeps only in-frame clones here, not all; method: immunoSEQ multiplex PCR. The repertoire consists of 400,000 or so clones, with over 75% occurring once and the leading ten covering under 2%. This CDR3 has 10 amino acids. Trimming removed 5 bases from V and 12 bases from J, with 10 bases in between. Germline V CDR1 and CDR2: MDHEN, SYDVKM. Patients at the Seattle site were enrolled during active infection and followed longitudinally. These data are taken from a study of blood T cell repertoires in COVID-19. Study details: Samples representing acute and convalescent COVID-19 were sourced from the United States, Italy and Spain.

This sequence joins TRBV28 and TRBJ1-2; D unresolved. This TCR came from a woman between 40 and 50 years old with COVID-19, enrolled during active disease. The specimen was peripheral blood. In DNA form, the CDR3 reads TGTGCCAGCAGTGGTGACACCCACACCTTC. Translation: CASSGDTHTF.